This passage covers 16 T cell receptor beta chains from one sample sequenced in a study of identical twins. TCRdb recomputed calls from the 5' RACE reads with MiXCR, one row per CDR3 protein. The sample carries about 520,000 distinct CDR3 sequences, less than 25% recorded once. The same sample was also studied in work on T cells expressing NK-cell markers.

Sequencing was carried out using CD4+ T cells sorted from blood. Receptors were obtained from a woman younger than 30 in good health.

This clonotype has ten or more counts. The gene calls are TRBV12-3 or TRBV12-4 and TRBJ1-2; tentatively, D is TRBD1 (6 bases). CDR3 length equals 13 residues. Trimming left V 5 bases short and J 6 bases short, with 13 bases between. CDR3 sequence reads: CASSLNRDHGYTF. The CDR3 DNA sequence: TGTGCCAGCAGTCTAAACAGGGACCATGGCTACACCTTC.

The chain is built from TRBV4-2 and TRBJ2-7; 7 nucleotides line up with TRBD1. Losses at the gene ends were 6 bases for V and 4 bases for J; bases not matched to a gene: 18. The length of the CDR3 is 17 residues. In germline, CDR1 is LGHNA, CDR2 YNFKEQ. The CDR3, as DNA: TGTGCCAGCAGTCGGTCCCAGGGACAGTCTTGGTCGTACGAGCAGTACTTC. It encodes CASSRSQGQSWSYEQYF.

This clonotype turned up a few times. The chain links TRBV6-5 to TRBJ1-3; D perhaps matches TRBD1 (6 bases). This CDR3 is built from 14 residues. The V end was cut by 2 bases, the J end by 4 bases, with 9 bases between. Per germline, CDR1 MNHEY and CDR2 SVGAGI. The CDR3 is CASSYQGLGNTIYF. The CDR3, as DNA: TGTGCCAGCAGTTACCAGGGGCTCGGAAACACCATATATTTT.

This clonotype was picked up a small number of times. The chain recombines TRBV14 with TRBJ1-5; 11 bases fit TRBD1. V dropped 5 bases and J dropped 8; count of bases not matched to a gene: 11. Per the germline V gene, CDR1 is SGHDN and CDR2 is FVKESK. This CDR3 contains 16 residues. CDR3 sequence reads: CASSGRDRGYEKPQHF. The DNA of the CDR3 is TGTGCCAGCAGCGGCCGGGACAGGGGGTACGAAAAGCCCCAGCATTTT.

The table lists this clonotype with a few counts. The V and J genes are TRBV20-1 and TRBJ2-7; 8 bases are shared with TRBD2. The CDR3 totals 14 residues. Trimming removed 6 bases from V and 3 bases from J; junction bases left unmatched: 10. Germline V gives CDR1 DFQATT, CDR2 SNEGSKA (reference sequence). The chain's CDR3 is CSAKYSGALYEQYF. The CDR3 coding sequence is TGCAGTGCCAAGTATAGCGGGGCCCTCTACGAGCAGTACTTC.

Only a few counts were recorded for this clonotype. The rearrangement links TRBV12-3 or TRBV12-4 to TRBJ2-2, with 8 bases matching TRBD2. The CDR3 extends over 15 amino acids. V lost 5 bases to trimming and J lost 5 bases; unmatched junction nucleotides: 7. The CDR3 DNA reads TGTGCCAGCAGTCCAGGACTAGCTGAGACCGGGGAGCTGTTTTTT. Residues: CASSPGLAETGELFF.

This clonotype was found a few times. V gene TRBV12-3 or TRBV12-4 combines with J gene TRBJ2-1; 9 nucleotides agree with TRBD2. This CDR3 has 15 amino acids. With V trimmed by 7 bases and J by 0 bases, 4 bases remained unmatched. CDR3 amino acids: CASTNSGSSYNEQFF. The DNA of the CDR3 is TGTGCCAGCACTAATAGCGGGAGCTCCTACAATGAGCAGTTCTTC.

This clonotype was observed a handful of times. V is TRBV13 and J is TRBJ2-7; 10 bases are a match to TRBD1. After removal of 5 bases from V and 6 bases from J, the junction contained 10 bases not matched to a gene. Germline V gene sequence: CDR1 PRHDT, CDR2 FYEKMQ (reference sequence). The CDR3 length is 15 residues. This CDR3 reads CASSDPLGTGVEQYF. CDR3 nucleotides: TGTGCCAGCAGCGACCCCTTGGGGACAGGGGTCGAGCAGTACTTC. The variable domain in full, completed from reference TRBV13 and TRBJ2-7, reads AAGVIQSPRHLIKEKRETATLKCYPIPRHDTVYWYQQGPGQDPQFLISFYEKMQSDKGSIPDRFSAQQFSDYHSELNMSSLELGDSALYFCASSDPLGTGVEQYFGPGTRLTVT.

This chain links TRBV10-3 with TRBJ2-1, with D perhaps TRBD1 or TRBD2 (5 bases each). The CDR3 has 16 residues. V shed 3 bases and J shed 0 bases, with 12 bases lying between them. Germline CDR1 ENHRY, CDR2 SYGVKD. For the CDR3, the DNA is TGTGCCATCAGTGATGTCGGGGCAGTCTCCTACAATGAGCAGTTCTTC. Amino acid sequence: CAISDVGAVSYNEQFF.

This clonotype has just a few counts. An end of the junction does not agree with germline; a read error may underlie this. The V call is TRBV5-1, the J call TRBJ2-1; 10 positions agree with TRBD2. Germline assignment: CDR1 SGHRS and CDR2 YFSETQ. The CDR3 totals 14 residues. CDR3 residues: CASSRTSGRNEQFF. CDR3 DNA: TGTGCCAGCAGCCGGACTAGCGGCCGCAATGAGCAGTTCTTC.

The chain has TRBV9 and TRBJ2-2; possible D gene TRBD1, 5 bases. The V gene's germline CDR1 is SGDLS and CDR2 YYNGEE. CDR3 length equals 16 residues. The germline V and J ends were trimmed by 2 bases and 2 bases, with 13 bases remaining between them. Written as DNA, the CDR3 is TGTGCCAGCAGCGTCAGGGCCCCTCTTAACACCGGGGAGCTGTTTTTT. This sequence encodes CASSVRAPLNTGELFF.

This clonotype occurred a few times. The CDR3 bases are TGTGCCAGCAGGCAGGGGGCAGTCTACGAGCAGTACTTC. It translates to CASRQGAVYEQYF. V usage is TRBV6-1 and J usage is TRBJ2-7; 8 bases match TRBD1. V trimming: 6 bases; J trimming: 3 bases; junction bases outside the gene matches: 4. Germline CDR1 MNHNS, CDR2 SASEGT. The CDR3 covers 13 residues.

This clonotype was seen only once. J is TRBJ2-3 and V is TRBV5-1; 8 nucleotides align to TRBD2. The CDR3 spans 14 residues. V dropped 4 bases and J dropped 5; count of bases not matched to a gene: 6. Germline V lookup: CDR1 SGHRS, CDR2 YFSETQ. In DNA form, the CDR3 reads TGCGCCAGCAGCGCATTGACTAGCGAAGATACGCAGTATTTT. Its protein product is CASSALTSEDTQYF.

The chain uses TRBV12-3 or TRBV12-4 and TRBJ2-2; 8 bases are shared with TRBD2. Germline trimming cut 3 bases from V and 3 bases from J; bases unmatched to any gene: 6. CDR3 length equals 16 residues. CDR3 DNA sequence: TGTGCCAGCAGTTTCGGGACTAGGCGCGACACCGGGGAGCTGTTTTTT. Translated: CASSFGTRRDTGELFF.

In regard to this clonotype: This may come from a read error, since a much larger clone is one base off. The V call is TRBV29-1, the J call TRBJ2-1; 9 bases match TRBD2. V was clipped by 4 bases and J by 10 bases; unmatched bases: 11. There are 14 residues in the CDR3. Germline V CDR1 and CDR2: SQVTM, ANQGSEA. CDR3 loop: CSVGGAGGVEEQFF. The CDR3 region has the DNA TGCAGCGTTGGAGGAGCGGGAGGTGTAGAAGAGCAGTTCTTC.

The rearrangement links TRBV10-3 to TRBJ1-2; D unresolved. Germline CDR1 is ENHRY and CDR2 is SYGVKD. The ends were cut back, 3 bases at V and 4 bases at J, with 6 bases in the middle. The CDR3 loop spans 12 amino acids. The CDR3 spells CAISDHSYGYTF. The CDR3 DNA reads TGTGCCATCAGTGATCACAGCTATGGCTACACCTTC.